Shown below are 14 T cell receptor beta chains from a single sample sequenced in a study of blood T cell repertoires in COVID-19. TCRdb keeps only in-frame clones here, not all; method: immunoSEQ multiplex PCR. The sample records around 150,000 clones, 65% to 90% being singletons. The material sequenced was peripheral blood. The receptors shown here come from a woman aged 40 to 50 with COVID-19, enrolled during active disease.

The chain joins TRBV30 to TRBJ2-5; 10 bases align to TRBD1. In germline, CDR1 is GTSNPN, CDR2 SVGIG (reference sequence). This CDR3 is built from 14 residues. Trimming took 6 bases from V and 3 from J; bases not matched to a gene: 7. The CDR3 region is CACTGTGVEETQYF. CDR3 in DNA: TGTGCCTGTACCGGGACAGGGGTTGAAGAGACCCAGTACTTC. Combining the CDR3 with reference TRBV30 and TRBJ2-5 gives the whole variable domain SQTIHQWPATLVQPVGSPLSLECTVEGTSNPNLYWYRQAAGRGLQLLFYSVGIGQISSEVPQNLSASRPQDRQFILSSKKLLLSDSGFYLCACTGTGVEETQYFGPGTRLLVL.

Worth noting for this clone: Other DNA sequences in this specimen translate into the identical CDR3. The chain recombines TRBV19 with TRBJ2-2; TRBD1 is a possible D gene (6 bases). The CDR3 consists of 14 residues. V was trimmed by 5 bases and J by 4 bases, leaving 11 bases between them. Germline V lookup: CDR1 LNHDA, CDR2 SQIVND (reference sequence). Here the CDR3 DNA reads TGTGCCAGTAGTGGGCAGGGGTTCACCGGGGAGCTGTTTTTT. Protein sequence: CASSGQGFTGELFF.

The V and J genes are TRBV25-1 and TRBJ2-6, with D possibly being TRBD2 (6 bases). This CDR3 has 16 amino acids. CDR1 is MGHDK and CDR2 is SYGVNS in the germline V gene. Trimming removed 1 base from V and 0 bases from J, with 7 bases in between. The DNA of the CDR3 is TGTGCCAGCAGTGAATTCGGGAGCTCTGGGGCCAACGTCCTGACTTTC. Translated, it gives CASSEFGSSGANVLTF.

The rearrangement joins TRBV7-6 to TRBJ2-1; 9 positions agree with TRBD2. The CDR3 is made up of 13 amino acids. Germline V gene data show CDR1 as SGHVS and CDR2 as FNYEAQ. V dropped 5 bases and J dropped 6; count of bases not matched to a gene: 2. The CDR3 sequence is CASSPSGINEQFF. The CDR3 DNA reads TGTGCCAGCAGCCCTAGCGGGATCAATGAGCAGTTCTTC.

CDR3 residues: CASSSIAGYNEQFF. CDR3 in DNA: TGTGCCAGCAGTTCTATAGCGGGATACAATGAGCAGTTCTTC. The V call is TRBV7-9, the J call TRBJ2-1; TRBD2 matches at 8 bases. The CDR3 spans 14 residues. J was trimmed by 4 bases and V by 6 bases; bases with no gene match: 5. Germline CDR1 is SEHNR and CDR2 is FQNEAQ (reference sequence).

The V call is TRBV6-5, the J call TRBJ1-1; 7 bases match TRBD1. The CDR3 spans 11 residues. The V segment lost 6 bases and the J segment 8 bases; nucleotides outside the gene matches: 3. CDR1 MNHEY and CDR2 SVGAGI come from the germline V gene. The CDR3 loop reads CASRNRGEAFF. The CDR3 region has the DNA TGTGCCAGCAGGAACAGGGGCGAAGCTTTCTTT.

For this clone: A clone one base away is much larger, so this may be a read error. This specimen includes other DNA sequences encoding the same CDR3. The chain couples TRBV11-2 to TRBJ1-5; D possibly corresponds to TRBD1 (5 bases). Trimming took off 1 base at V and 1 base at J, with 5 bases between the two ends. The V gene's germline CDR1 is SGHAT and CDR2 FQNNGV. The CDR3 is 14 amino acids. CDR3 coding DNA: TGTGCCAGCAGCTTAGGACAGAGCAATCAGCCCCAGCATTTT. Amino acid sequence: CASSLGQSNQPQHF. The full variable domain, its missing parts supplied by reference TRBV11-2 and TRBJ1-5, is EAGVAQSPRYKIIEKRQSVAFWCNPISGHATLYWYQQILGQGPKLLIQFQNNGVVDDSQLPKDRFSAERLKGVDSTLKIQPAKLEDSAVYLCASSLGQSNQPQHFGDGTRLSIL.

J is TRBJ2-1 and V is TRBV6-5, with 13 bases matching TRBD2. After removal of 6 bases from V and 6 bases from J, the junction contained 5 bases not matched to a gene. The CDR3 extends over 15 amino acids. CDR1 is MNHEY, CDR2 SVGAGI, per germline. CDR3 sequence reads: CASRRTSGGPNEQFF. As DNA, the CDR3 is TGTGCCAGCAGACGGACTAGCGGGGGACCCAATGAGCAGTTCTTC.

The chain has TRBV27 and TRBJ1-5, with 11 bases aligning to TRBD1. This CDR3 has 19 amino acids. After removal of 6 bases from V and 2 bases from J, the junction contained 15 bases not matched to a gene. Germline V gene lookup returns CDR1 MNHEY and CDR2 SMNVEV (reference sequence). The CDR3 DNA sequence: TGTGCCAGCAGAACTATCGCGGGACAGGGGGAACTGGGCAATCAGCCCCAGCATTTT. Its protein is CASRTIAGQGELGNQPQHF.

The chain couples TRBV11-2 to TRBJ1-3, with TRBD1 as a possible D gene (5 bases). V lost 5 bases, J lost 2 bases, and 19 bases lay in between. The germline V gene encodes CDR1 SGHAT and CDR2 FQNNGV. The CDR3 has 17 residues. In DNA form, the CDR3 reads TGTGCCAGCAGCGGGGGGGGTCTGGGAATGGCTGGAAACACCATATATTTT. Protein product: CASSGGGLGMAGNTIYF.

J is TRBJ2-1 and V is TRBV27, with TRBD1 matching 7 bases. Germline V gene sequence: CDR1 MNHEY, CDR2 SMNVEV (reference sequence). The CDR3 extends over 14 amino acids. With V trimmed by 2 bases and J by 6 bases, 4 bases remained unmatched. The DNA of the CDR3 is TGTGCCAGCAGTTTAGAACAGGGGAGCAATGAGCAGTTCTTC. Translated, it gives CASSLEQGSNEQFF.

This clone was seen a few times. The chain employs TRBV5-1 and TRBJ2-1, with D hard to call. V was pared by 3 bases and J by 8 bases, with 15 bases between. CDR3 length: 14 amino acids. The germline V gene has CDR1 SGHRS and CDR2 YFSETQ. The CDR3 nucleotides are TGCGCCAGCAGCTCCCTCGATGACAAGCATGAGCAGTTCTTC. It translates to CASSSLDDKHEQFF.

Of note for this clone: The same CDR3 can be traced to other DNA sequences in this sample. V and J are TRBV19 and TRBJ1-1, with D unclear. The CDR3 is made up of 13 amino acids. V lost 2 bases to trimming and J lost 1 base, with 5 bases between them. The germline gives CDR1 LNHDA, CDR2 SQIVND (reference sequence). This CDR3 is CASSIKRNTEAFF. The CDR3 DNA sequence: TGTGCCAGTAGTATAAAGCGGAACACTGAAGCTTTCTTT.

The rearrangement joins TRBV4-1 to TRBJ1-2, with D uncertain. V gave up 0 bases and J gave up 8 bases, with 7 bases separating them. CDR1 MGHRA and CDR2 YSYEKL come from the germline V gene. The CDR3 totals 12 residues. CDR3 residues: CASSQDLRGYTF. For the CDR3, the DNA is TGCGCCAGCAGCCAAGATCTAAGAGGCTACACCTTC.